The clone carrying this TCR beta chain was counted a single time. Its target is not known. The germline V gene encodes CDR1 MDHEN and CDR2 SYDVKM. The CDR3 has 12 residues. The V end was cut by 3 bases, the J end by 7 bases, with 7 bases between. These data belong to a study of cytomegalovirus exposure and HLA in healthy donors. Study-level results: Presence/absence analysis assumed near-uniform sequencing depth across donors. There were a few CMV-associated chains whose specificity for CMV antigens was confirmed in vitro. As a later analysis showed, several of the most significant clusters appeared to be linked to common viral pathogens.

The PCR made use of 60 Vbeta and 13 Jbeta primers. Sequenced by immunoSEQ multiplex PCR; TCRdb stores in-frame clones only, minus some. The profile covers about 140,000 clones, with approximately 82% appearing a single time and around 3.4% taken by the ten largest. The chain carries TRBV28 and TRBJ1-5, with D maybe TRBD1 (5 bases). The TCR was taken from a man in his forties in good health and CMV-seronegative. Sequenced input: PBMCs. The CDR3 loop reads CASSFGQQPQHF. CDR3 nucleotides: TGTGCCAGCAGTTTTGGACAACAGCCCCAGCATTTT.